The T cell receptor beta chain under discussion was sequenced for a study of blood T cell repertoires in COVID-19. At the level of the study: COVID-19 samples collected from the United States, Italy and Spain covered acute and convalescent phases. In each case, the material was cDNA or gDNA derived from T cells, B-cell-depleted T cells, or PBMCs.

Study processing details: Estimated nucleated cell counts came from reference gene primer amplification. Profiling relied on immunoSEQ multiplex PCR, and the TCRdb table lists in-frame clones only, not all of them. D and trimming were read from the DNA, whereas the V and J calls and clone size are those reported in that table. The table lists 75,000 to 95,000 clones, around 90% of them singletons, with 4.6% in the top ten. Looked up from germline, CDR1 is MNHEY and CDR2 is SMNVEV (reference sequence). With 5 bases removed from V and 0 bases from J, the gap between germline ends came to 14 bases. This CDR3 has 16 residues.

The rearrangement joins TRBV27 to TRBJ1-3; weak D call: TRBD1 (6 bases). Source material: peripheral blood. This sequence was found in a man in his fifties with active COVID-19. CDR3 DNA sequence: TGTGCCAGCAGTCCGGGCAACAGGGTCTCTGGAAACACCATATATTTT. Residues: CASSPGNRVSGNTIYF.